One and the same sample provided the 16 T cell receptor beta chains below, sequenced in a study of blood T cell repertoires in COVID-19. Assay used: immunoSEQ multiplex PCR; TCRdb lists only in-frame clones, some missing. In the table there are fewer than 250,000 clones, about nine tenths of which are singletons. Sequencing input: peripheral blood. The receptor set was obtained from a man in his fifties or sixties who had recovered from COVID-19.

This clone came up a few times. The chain recombines TRBV9 with TRBJ2-7; D possibly corresponds to TRBD1 (5 bases). The CDR3 length is 11 residues. V shed 3 bases and J shed 10 bases, with 11 bases lying between them. Germline-derived CDR1 and CDR2 are SGDLS and YYNGEE. The CDR3 DNA reads as TGTGCCAGCAGCGGTCTAGGGGATCAGTACTTC. This gives the protein CASSGLGDQYF. Drawing the rest from reference TRBV9 and TRBJ2-7, the complete variable domain is DSGVTQTPKHLITATGQRVTLRCSPRSGDLSVYWYQQSLDQGLQFLIQYYNGEERAKGNILERFSAQQFPDLHSELNLSSLELGDSALYFCASSGLGDQYFGPGTRLTVT.

The genes are TRBV5-6 and TRBJ2-3; D possibly corresponds to TRBD2 (5 bases). Germline-derived CDR1 and CDR2 are SGHDT and YYEEEE. V dropped 0 bases and J dropped 10 bases, with 12 bases sitting between them. This CDR3 is built from 13 residues. The CDR3 reads CASSLASEGSQYF. The CDR3 bases are TGTGCCAGCAGCTTGGCCAGCGAGGGTTCGCAGTATTTT.

V and J are TRBV28 and TRBJ1-1; D not resolved. Trimming pared 3 bases from V and 4 bases from J, leaving 9 bases between. CDR3 length: 13 residues. CDR1 and CDR2 (germline): MDHEN, SYDVKM. CDR3 DNA sequence: TGTGCCAGCAGTTTCAGCCGCGGCACTGAAGCTTTCTTT. Translation gives CASSFSRGTEAFF. Full variable domain (remainder filled in from reference TRBV28 and TRBJ1-1): DVKVTQSSRYLVKRTGEKVFLECVQDMDHENMFWYRQDPGLGLRLIYFSYDVKMKEKGDIPEGYSVSREKKERFSLILESASTNQTSMYLCASSFSRGTEAFFGQGTRLTVV.

In its sample, this clone is large. The chain joins TRBV6-4 to TRBJ2-1, with TRBD1 identical over 12 bases. V trimming: 6 bases; J trimming: 9 bases; junction bases outside the gene matches: 9. The CDR3 totals 15 residues. The germline CDR1 and CDR2 sequences are MRHNA and SNTAGT. CDR3 residues: CASSGTGGRLGEQFF. CDR3 sequence (DNA): TGTGCCAGCAGCGGGACAGGGGGCAGATTGGGTGAGCAGTTCTTC.

The V call is TRBV7-3, the J call TRBJ2-7; TRBD2 matches 10 bases. The CDR3 totals 15 residues. CDR1 and CDR2 (germline): SGHTA, FQGTGA. Trimming cost V 2 bases and J 1 base; bases outside gene matches: 2. The CDR3 DNA reads as TGTGCCAGCAGCTTATCTAGCGGGGGATCCTACGAGCAGTACTTC. It encodes CASSLSSGGSYEQYF. Full variable domain (rest looked up from reference TRBV7-3 and TRBJ2-7): GAGVSQTPSNKVTEKGKYVELRCDPISGHTALYWYRQSLGQGPEFLIYFQGTGAADDSGLPNDRFFAVRPEGSVSTLKIQRTERGDSAVYLCASSLSSGGSYEQYFGPGTRLTVT.

The chain recombines TRBV11-3 with TRBJ2-2, with 8 positions matching TRBD1. Looked up from germline, CDR1 is SGHNT and CDR2 is YENEEA. V dropped 4 bases and J dropped 4; count of bases not matched to a gene: 8. The CDR3 is made up of 16 amino acids. The CDR3 sequence is CASSSTGQGGTGELFF. The CDR3 DNA sequence: TGTGCCAGCAGCTCCACTGGACAGGGTGGCACCGGGGAGCTGTTTTTT.

The rearrangement links TRBV27 to TRBJ2-3; D perhaps matches TRBD1 (6 bases). V was pared by 4 bases and J by 2 bases, with 22 bases between. This CDR3 is built from 18 residues. Germline V gene data show CDR1 as MNHEY and CDR2 as SMNVEV (reference sequence). The CDR3 sequence: CASSSRLRQRDITDTQYF. The CDR3 DNA is TGTGCCAGCAGTTCCCGCCTCCGACAGAGGGACATCACAGATACGCAGTATTTT.

This chain connects TRBV2 to TRBJ2-7; 10 nucleotides agree with TRBD1. V lost 7 bases, J lost 2 bases, and 5 bases stayed unmatched. Germline V gives CDR1 SNHLY, CDR2 FYNNEI. This CDR3 region has 14 residues. This chain's CDR3 is CASKGGTGAYEQYF. CDR3 coding DNA: TGTGCCAGCAAGGGCGGGACAGGGGCCTACGAGCAGTACTTC.

The rearrangement uses TRBV7-8 and TRBJ1-1; perhaps TRBD1 as D (5 bases). The germline V gene encodes CDR1 SGHVS and CDR2 FQNEAQ. V shed 5 bases and J shed 2 bases, with 15 bases lying between them. There are 15 residues in the CDR3. CDR3 region: CASSPLRGGNTEAFF. CDR3 DNA sequence: TGTGCCAGCAGCCCCCTCCGGGGGGGAAACACTGAAGCTTTCTTT.

This clone showed up just a few times. The chain links TRBV6-5 to TRBJ1-3; D not resolved. The CDR3 is 11 residues long. Germline V gives CDR1 MNHEY, CDR2 SVGAGI. V was cut by 8 bases and J by 5 bases, with 7 bases left in between. Written as DNA, the CDR3 is TGTGCCAGCGGAGGCCGAAACACCATATATTTT. Translation: CASGGRNTIYF.

The chain carries TRBV6-5 and TRBJ1-1; 11 bases map to TRBD1. In germline, CDR1 is MNHEY, CDR2 SVGAGI. Germline trimming cut 6 bases from V and 6 bases from J; bases unmatched to any gene: 6. The CDR3 spans 14 residues. CDR3 coding DNA: TGTGCCAGCAGAGACGGGACAGGGGGGCCTGAAGCTTTCTTT. Protein sequence: CASRDGTGGPEAFF.

The chain has TRBV5-6 and TRBJ1-3; TRBD1 matches 11 bases. The junction had 1 base not matched to a gene; V was cut back by 4 bases and J by 4 bases. This CDR3 region has 14 residues. Germline CDR1 is SGHDT and CDR2 is YYEEEE. The CDR3 DNA follows: TGTGCCAGCAGCCGGGACAGGGGGGGAAACACCATATATTTT. Translation: CASSRDRGGNTIYF.

The rearrangement uses TRBV27 and TRBJ2-3; 10 bases map to TRBD1. With 7 bases clipped from V and 2 bases from J, the junction kept 9 bases outside the gene matches. The CDR3 covers 16 residues. CDR1 MNHEY and CDR2 SMNVEV come from the germline V gene (reference sequence). The CDR3 bases are TGTGCCAGCAAGAGAGAGGGACAGGGGTACACAGATACGCAGTATTTT. It codes for CASKREGQGYTDTQYF.

The V call is TRBV9, the J call TRBJ2-5; D is possibly TRBD2 (5 bases). The CDR3 consists of 13 residues. Germline-derived CDR1 and CDR2 are SGDLS and YYNGEE. V lost 1 base to trimming and J lost 5 bases, with 9 bases between them. CDR3 nucleotide sequence: TGTGCCAGCAGCGTAATCTCGGGGGAGACCCAGTACTTC. Encoded protein: CASSVISGETQYF.

This clone was detected only once. The gene calls are TRBV5-4 and TRBJ1-2; D remains ambiguous. The ends were cut back, 1 base at V and 1 base at J, with 5 bases in the middle. The germline V gene encodes CDR1 SGHNT and CDR2 YYREEE (reference sequence). The CDR3 contains 13 residues. CDR3 residues: CASSLLRNYGYTF. The CDR3 region has the DNA TGTGCCAGCAGCTTGCTGCGTAACTATGGCTACACCTTC.

The chain uses TRBV28 and TRBJ2-7; 8 bases agree with TRBD1. Germline values: CDR1 MDHEN, CDR2 SYDVKM. V trimming: 7 bases; J trimming: 4 bases; junction bases outside the gene matches: 9. The CDR3 has 14 amino acids. CDR3 sequence (DNA): TGTGCCAGCAACGCACCGGGACAGGCATACGAGCAGTACTTC. This encodes CASNAPGQAYEQYF. Full variable domain (missing parts from reference TRBV28 and TRBJ2-7): DVKVTQSSRYLVKRTGEKVFLECVQDMDHENMFWYRQDPGLGLRLIYFSYDVKMKEKGDIPEGYSVSREKKERFSLILESASTNQTSMYLCASNAPGQAYEQYFGPGTRLTVT.